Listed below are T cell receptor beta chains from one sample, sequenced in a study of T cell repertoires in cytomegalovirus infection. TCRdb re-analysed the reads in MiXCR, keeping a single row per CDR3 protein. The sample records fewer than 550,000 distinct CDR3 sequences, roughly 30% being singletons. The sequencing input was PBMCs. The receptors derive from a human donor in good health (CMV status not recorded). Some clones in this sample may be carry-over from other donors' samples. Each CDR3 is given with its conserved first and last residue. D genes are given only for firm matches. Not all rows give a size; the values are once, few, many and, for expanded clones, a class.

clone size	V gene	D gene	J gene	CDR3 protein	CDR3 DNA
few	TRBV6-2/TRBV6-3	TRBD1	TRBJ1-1	CASSYNGRGLTEAFF	TGTGCCAGCAGTTACAACGGCAGGGGGCTCACTGAAGCTTTCTTT
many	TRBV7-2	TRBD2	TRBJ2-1	CASSPATGTSGGPILYNEQFF	TGTGCCAGCAGCCCTGCAACCGGGACTAGCGGGGGCCCCATCCTCTACAATGAGCAGTTCTTC
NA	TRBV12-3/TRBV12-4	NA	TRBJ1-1	CASRATDTLNTEALF	TGTGCCAGCAGAGCTACAGACACATTGAACACTGAAGCTTTATTT
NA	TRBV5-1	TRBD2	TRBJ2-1	CASSPHRGGVYNEQFF	TGCGCCAGCAGCCCGCACCGGGGGGGCGTCTACAATGAGCAGTTCTTC
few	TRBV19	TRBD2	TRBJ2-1	CASRTSGTSGRNEQFF	TGTGCCAGCAGAACCTCCGGGACTAGCGGTCGCAATGAGCAGTTCTTC
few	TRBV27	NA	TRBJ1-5	CASSLSWGGGQPQHF	TGTGCCAGCAGTTTATCGTGGGGGGGGGGTCAGCCCCAGCATTTT
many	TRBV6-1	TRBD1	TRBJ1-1	CASSSLDRGPMNTEAFF	TGTGCCAGCAGTTCCCTGGACAGGGGGCCTATGAACACTGAAGCTTTCTTT
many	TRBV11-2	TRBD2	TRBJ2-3	CASSSWGGSAPDTQYF	TGTGCCAGCAGCTCCTGGGGAGGGTCTGCTCCCGATACGCAGTATTTT
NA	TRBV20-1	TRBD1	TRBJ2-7	CSAWDSRSHF	TGCAGTGCTTGGGACAGCAGGTCACACTTC
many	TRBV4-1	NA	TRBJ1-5	CASSQEGGRSQPQHF	TGCGCCAGCAGCCAAGAGGGGGGCAGGTCTCAGCCCCAGCATTTT
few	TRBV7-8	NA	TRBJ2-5	CASSLARAGETQYF	TGTGCCAGCAGCTTGGCCCGGGCTGGTGAGACCCAGTACTTC
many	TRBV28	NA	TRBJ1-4	CASIGAGANEKLFF	TGTGCCAGCATAGGGGCAGGGGCTAATGAAAAACTGTTTTTT
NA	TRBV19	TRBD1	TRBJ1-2	CASAGQGALNYGYTF	TGTGCCAGTGCGGGACAGGGGGCGCTTAACTATGGCTACACCTTC
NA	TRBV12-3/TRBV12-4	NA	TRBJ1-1	CASTLLGGGSEAFF	TGTGCCAGCACCCTACTAGGGGGGGGGTCTGAAGCTTTCTTT
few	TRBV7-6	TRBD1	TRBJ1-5	CASSSDRDQPQHF	TGTGCCAGCAGCTCAGACAGGGATCAGCCCCAGCATTTT
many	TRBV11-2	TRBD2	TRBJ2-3	CASSPGLAGGPDTQYF	TGTGCCAGCAGCCCAGGACTAGCGGGGGGCCCAGATACGCAGTATTTT
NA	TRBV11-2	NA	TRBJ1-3	CASSLEEQFSGNTIYF	TGTGCCAGCAGCTTAGAGGAGCAGTTCTCTGGAAACACCATATATTTT
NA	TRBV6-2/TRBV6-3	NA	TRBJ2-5	CASSYSRIRETQYF	TGTGCCAGCAGTTACTCGAGGATTCGTGAGACCCAGTACTTC
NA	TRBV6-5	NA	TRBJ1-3	CASSPGGSGNTIYF	TGTGCCAGCAGCCCCGGGGGGTCTGGAAACACCATATATTTT
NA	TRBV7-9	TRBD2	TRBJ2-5	CASSDLAGEKETQYF	TGTGCCAGCAGTGATCTAGCGGGGGAAAAAGAGACCCAGTACTTC
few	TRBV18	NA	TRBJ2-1	CASSPLGENEQFF	TGTGCCAGCTCCCCTTTGGGCGAGAATGAGCAGTTCTTC
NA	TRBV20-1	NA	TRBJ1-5	CSARVPAGMYNQPQHF	TGCAGTGCTAGAGTTCCCGCAGGGATGTACAATCAGCCCCAGCATTTT
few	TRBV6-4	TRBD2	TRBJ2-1	CASRKTSEIGEQFF	TGTGCCAGCAGGAAGACTAGCGAGATCGGTGAGCAGTTCTTC
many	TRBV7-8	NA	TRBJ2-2	CASSSSTGTGELFF	NA
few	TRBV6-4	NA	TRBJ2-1	CASSDSPRASYNEQFF	TGTGCCAGCAGTGACTCCCCGCGTGCCTCCTACAATGAGCAGTTCTTC
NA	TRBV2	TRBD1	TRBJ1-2	CATLDRAGYGYTF	TGTGCCACTTTGGACAGGGCCGGCTATGGCTACACCTTC
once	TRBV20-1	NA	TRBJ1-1	CSAREMNRPIWRAFF	TGCAGTGCTAGAGAAATGAACAGGCCGATCTGGCGAGCTTTCTTT
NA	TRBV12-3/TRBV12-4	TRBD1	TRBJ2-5	CASSLVDRGALQETQYF	TGTGCCAGCAGTTTAGTGGACAGGGGCGCGCTACAAGAGACCCAGTACTTC
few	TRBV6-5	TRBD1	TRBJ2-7	CASSYGVSRGLEYEQYF	TGTGCCAGCAGTTACGGCGTAAGCAGGGGGCTGGAATACGAGCAGTACTTC